This TCR beta chain is from a study of shared clonotypes between healthy human individuals. How the authors handled the data: Filtering differed since immunoSEQ provided only junctions, with no quality scores. Data came from immunoSEQ multiplex PCR; TCRdb stores just in-frame clones and leaves some out. V, J and clone size are taken as reported in that table, and D and trimming were inferred from the DNA itself. The data contain approximately 470,000 clones, more than 75% of them seen just once; the ten biggest clones take up more than 10%. Notes on this clone: The sample holds other DNA sequences that translate to the same CDR3.

CDR1 is LNHNV and CDR2 is YYDKDF in the germline V gene (reference sequence). CDR3 length equals 13 residues. The germline V and J ends were trimmed by 0 bases and 3 bases, with 6 bases remaining between them. The receptor was derived from a woman between 40 and 50 years old in good health. Some clones in this sample may be carry-over from other donors' samples. What was sequenced was PBMCs. The genes are TRBV15 and TRBJ2-7; D is undetermined. CDR3 residues: CATSRDLSYEQYF. CDR3 sequence (DNA): TGTGCCACCAGCAGAGATCTCAGCTACGAGCAGTACTTC.